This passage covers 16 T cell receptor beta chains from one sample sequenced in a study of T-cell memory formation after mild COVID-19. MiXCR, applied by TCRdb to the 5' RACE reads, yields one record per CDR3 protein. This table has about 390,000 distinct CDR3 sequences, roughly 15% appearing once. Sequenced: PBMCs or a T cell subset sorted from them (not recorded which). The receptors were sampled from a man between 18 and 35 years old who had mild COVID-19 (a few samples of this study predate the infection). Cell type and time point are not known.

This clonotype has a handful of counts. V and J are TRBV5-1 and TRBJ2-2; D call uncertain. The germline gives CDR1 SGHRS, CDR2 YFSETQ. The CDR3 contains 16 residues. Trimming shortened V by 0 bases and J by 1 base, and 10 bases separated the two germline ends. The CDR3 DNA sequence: TGCGCCAGCAGCTTGGAAGTAGGAATGAACACCGGGGAGCTGTTTTTT. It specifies CASSLEVGMNTGELFF.

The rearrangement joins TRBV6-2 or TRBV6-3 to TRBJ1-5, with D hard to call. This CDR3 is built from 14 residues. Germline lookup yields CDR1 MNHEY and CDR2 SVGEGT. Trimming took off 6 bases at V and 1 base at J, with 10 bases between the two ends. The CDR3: CASRARGSNQPQHF. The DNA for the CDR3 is TGTGCCAGCAGAGCCAGAGGGAGCAATCAGCCCCAGCATTTT.

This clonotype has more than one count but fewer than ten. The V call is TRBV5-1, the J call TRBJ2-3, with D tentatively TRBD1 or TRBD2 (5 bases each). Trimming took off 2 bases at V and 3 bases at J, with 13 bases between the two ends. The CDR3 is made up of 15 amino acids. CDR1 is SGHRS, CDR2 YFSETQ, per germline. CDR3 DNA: TGCGCCAGCAGCTTCCAGGGCCGGGGTACAGATACGCAGTATTTT. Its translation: CASSFQGRGTDTQYF.

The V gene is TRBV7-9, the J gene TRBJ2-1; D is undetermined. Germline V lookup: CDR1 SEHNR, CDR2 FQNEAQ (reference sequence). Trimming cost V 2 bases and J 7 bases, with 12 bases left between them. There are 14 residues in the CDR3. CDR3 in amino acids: CASSLMLEWNEQFF. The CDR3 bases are TGTGCCAGCAGCTTAATGCTCGAGTGGAATGAGCAGTTCTTC.

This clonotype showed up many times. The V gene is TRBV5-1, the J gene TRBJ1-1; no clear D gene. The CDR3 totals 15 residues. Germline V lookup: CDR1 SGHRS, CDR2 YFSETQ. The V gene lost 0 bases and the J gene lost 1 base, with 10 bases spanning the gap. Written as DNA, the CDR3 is TGCGCCAGCAGCTTGGCCGGAGGAGGGAACACTGAAGCTTTCTTT. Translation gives CASSLAGGGNTEAFF.

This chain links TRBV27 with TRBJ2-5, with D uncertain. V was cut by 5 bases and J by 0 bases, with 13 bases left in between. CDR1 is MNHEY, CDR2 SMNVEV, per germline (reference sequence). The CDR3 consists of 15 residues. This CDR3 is CASSPFGLYQETQYF. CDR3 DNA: TGTGCCAGCAGTCCCTTCGGGTTGTACCAAGAGACCCAGTACTTC.

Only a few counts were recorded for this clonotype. Here the CDR3 reads CASSYSVSDAGRINEQFF. The CDR3 DNA follows: TGTGCCAGCAGTTACTCAGTTTCGGACGCGGGGCGCATCAATGAGCAGTTCTTC. V usage is TRBV6-6 and J usage is TRBJ2-1, with D perhaps TRBD2 (6 bases). Deletions cut 0 bases from V and 6 bases from J, with 21 bases between. The CDR3 is 18 amino acids. The V gene's germline CDR1 is MNHNY and CDR2 SVGAGI (reference sequence).

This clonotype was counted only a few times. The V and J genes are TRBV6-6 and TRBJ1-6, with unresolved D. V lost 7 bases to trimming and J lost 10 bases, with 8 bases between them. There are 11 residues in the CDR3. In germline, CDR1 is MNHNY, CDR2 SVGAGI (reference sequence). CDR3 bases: TGTGCCAGCACGACCGGGTCACCCCTCCACTTT. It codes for CASTTGSPLHF.

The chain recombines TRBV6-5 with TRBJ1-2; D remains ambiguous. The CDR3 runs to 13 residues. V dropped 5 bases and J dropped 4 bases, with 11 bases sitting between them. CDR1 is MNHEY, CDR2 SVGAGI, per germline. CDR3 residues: CASSQSGVYGYTF. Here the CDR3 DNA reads TGTGCCAGCAGTCAGTCCGGGGTCTATGGCTACACCTTC.

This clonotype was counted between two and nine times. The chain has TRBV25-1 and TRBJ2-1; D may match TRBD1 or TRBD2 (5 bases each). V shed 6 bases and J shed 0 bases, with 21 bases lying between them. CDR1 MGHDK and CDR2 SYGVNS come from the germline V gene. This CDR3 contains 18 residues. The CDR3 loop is CASRSLIPGRSSYNEQFF. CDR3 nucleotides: TGTGCCAGCAGAAGCCTAATCCCAGGGAGAAGCTCCTACAATGAGCAGTTCTTC.

The CDR3 loop reads CASSQTYGKNIQYF. CDR3 sequence (DNA): TGCGCCAGCAGCCAAACTTATGGCAAAAACATTCAGTACTTC. The chain joins TRBV4-3 to TRBJ2-4; no definite D call. CDR3 length: 14 amino acids. Trimming pared 2 bases from V and 3 bases from J, leaving 8 bases between. Germline assignment: CDR1 LGHNA and CDR2 YSLEER.

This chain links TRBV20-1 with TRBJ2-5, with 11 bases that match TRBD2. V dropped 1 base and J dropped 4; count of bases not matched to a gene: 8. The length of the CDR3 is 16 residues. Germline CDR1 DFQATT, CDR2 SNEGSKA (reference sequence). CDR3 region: CSARGNSGGAGETQYF. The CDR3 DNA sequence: TGCAGTGCTAGAGGGAATAGCGGGGGGGCTGGAGAGACCCAGTACTTC.

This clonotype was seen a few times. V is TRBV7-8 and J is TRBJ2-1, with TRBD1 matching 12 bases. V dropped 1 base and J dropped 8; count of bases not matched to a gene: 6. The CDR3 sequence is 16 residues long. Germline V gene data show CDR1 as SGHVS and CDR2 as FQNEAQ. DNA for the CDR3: TGTGCCAGCAGCTTAGGACCAGGGACAGGGGGCGATGAGCAGTTCTTC. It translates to CASSLGPGTGGDEQFF.

The DNA for the CDR3 is TGTGCCAGCAGTTACCAGGGGCCCGATGAGCAGTTCTTC. Its protein is CASSYQGPDEQFF. This chain links TRBV6-2 or TRBV6-3 with TRBJ2-1; weak D call: TRBD1 (6 bases). V gave up 2 bases and J gave up 8 bases, with 10 bases separating them. From germline, CDR1 is MNHEY and CDR2 SVGEGT. The CDR3 is 13 amino acids.

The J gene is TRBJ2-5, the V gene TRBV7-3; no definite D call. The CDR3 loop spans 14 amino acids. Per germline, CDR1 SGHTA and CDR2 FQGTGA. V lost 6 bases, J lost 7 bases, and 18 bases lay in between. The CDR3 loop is CASSMTLGPGTQYF. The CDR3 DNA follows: TGTGCCAGCAGTATGACATTGGGTCCGGGGACCCAGTACTTC.

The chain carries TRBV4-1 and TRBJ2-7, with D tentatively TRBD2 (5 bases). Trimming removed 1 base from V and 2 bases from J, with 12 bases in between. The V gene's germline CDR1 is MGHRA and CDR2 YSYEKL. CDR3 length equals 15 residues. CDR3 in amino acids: CASSQGREAAYEQYF. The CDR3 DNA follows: TGCGCCAGCAGCCAAGGACGGGAAGCGGCCTACGAGCAGTACTTC.